The subject of this entry is one TCR beta chain. Its matching antigen is unknown. This CDR3 has 14 amino acids. The V and J ends lost 6 bases and 4 bases, in that order; junction bases with no gene match: 5. TCRdb reprocessed the PCR reads using MiXCR. Of about 39,000 clones listed, under 20% are singletons. This record comes from a study of metastatic and nonmetastatic thyroid tumors. Study observations and caveats: According to reports, the diversity of TCR beta was significantly higher in malignant thyroid tumors than in benign nodules, and this held in both blood and tumor samples.

Nobody among the patients had been given any treatment before thyroid surgery. The receptor was isolated from a female donor with papillary thyroid cancer or a benign thyroid nodule (not recorded which). Some clones in this sample may be carry-over from other donors' samples. V is TRBV12-3 or TRBV12-4 and J is TRBJ2-3; 9 bases fit TRBD2. The sequenced material came from tumor tissue. The CDR3 nucleotides read TGTGCCAGCAGGGGCGGGGGGGCCCCAGATACGCAGTATTTT. Its translation is CASRGGGAPDTQYF.